Below are 10 T cell receptor beta chains sequenced from a single sample in a study of blood T cell repertoires in COVID-19. The method was immunoSEQ multiplex PCR; TCRdb's version includes in-frame clones alone and lacks a portion of them. The table includes hundreds of thousands of clones, approximately 80% detected once. Sequencing was done on a sample of peripheral blood. The origin of the receptors is a woman at least 80 years old with acute or convalescent COVID-19.

This clone was detected once. The chain combines TRBV29-1 with TRBJ1-1; 10 nucleotides agree with TRBD1. From germline, CDR1 is SQVTM and CDR2 ANQGSEA. V lost 3 bases, J lost 7 bases, and 2 bases stayed unmatched. The CDR3 contains 12 residues. Here the CDR3 reads CSVEGQGIEAFF. The CDR3 DNA reads as TGCAGCGTTGAGGGACAGGGGATTGAAGCTTTCTTT.

On this clone itself: Other DNA sequences in the same sample also yield this CDR3. The rearrangement joins TRBV7-2 to TRBJ1-5, with D uncertain. Deletions cut 1 base from V and 2 bases from J, with 6 bases between. The CDR3 is 14 amino acids. Germline CDR1 is SGHTA and CDR2 is FQGNSA. The CDR3 region is CASSLDRGNQPQHF. DNA of the CDR3: TGTGCCAGCAGCTTAGACAGAGGCAATCAGCCCCAGCATTTT.

The chain joins TRBV7-8 to TRBJ2-3; TRBD2 matches 10 bases. The CDR3 length is 18 residues. V lost 5 bases, J lost 1 base, and 12 bases stayed unmatched. Germline lookup yields CDR1 SGHVS and CDR2 FQNEAQ. The CDR3 nucleotides read TGTGCCAGCAGCCCCGAGCACCCGGGACTAGCGCGCACAGATACGCAGTATTTT. Its protein product is CASSPEHPGLARTDTQYF.

This chain links TRBV5-1 with TRBJ2-5, with D possibly matching TRBD2 (6 bases). The CDR3 sequence is 14 residues long. The germline V gene has CDR1 SGHRS and CDR2 YFSETQ. Trimming removed 4 bases from V and 11 bases from J, with 21 bases in between. CDR3 loop: CASSPGGEFYVQYF. CDR3 bases: TGCGCCAGCAGCCCCGGAGGGGAGTTTTATGTTCAGTACTTC.

This clone was detected only once. The chain couples TRBV4-2 to TRBJ1-5; no firm D call. Trimming left V 0 bases short and J 5 bases short, with 14 bases between. The CDR3 covers 16 residues. Germline lookup yields CDR1 LGHNA and CDR2 YNFKEQ. CDR3 sequence: CASSQDVRQEDQPQHF. In DNA, the CDR3 is TGTGCCAGCAGCCAAGATGTTCGCCAGGAGGATCAGCCCCAGCATTTT.

This chain connects TRBV11-3 to TRBJ2-3, with 12 bases that match TRBD2. This CDR3 is built from 15 residues. Trimming cost V 5 bases and J 7 bases; bases outside gene matches: 7. Germline V gives CDR1 SGHNT, CDR2 YENEEA. The CDR3 nucleotides read TGTGCCAGCAGCCTCAGGACTAGCGGGATAAATACGCAGTATTTT. Amino acids: CASSLRTSGINTQYF. Full variable domain (rest looked up from reference TRBV11-3 and TRBJ2-3): EAGVVQSPRYKIIEKKQPVAFWCNPISGHNTLYWYLQNLGQGPELLIRYENEEAVDDSQLPKDRFSAERLKGVDSTLKIQPAELGDSAVYLCASSLRTSGINTQYFGPGTRLTVL.

The chain uses TRBV2 and TRBJ2-2; tentatively, D is TRBD1 (5 bases). The germline CDR1 and CDR2 sequences are SNHLY and FYNNEI. With 6 bases removed from V and 7 bases from J, the gap between germline ends came to 6 bases. The CDR3 extends over 11 amino acids. The CDR3 sequence: CASRQGGELFF. The CDR3 DNA reads as TGTGCCAGCAGGCAGGGCGGGGAGCTGTTTTTT. The variable domain in full, with the rest retrieved from reference TRBV2 and TRBJ2-2, is EPEVTQTPSHQVTQMGQEVILRCVPISNHLYFYWYRQILGQKVEFLVSFYNNEISEKSEIFDDQFSVERPDGSNFTLKIRSTKLEDSAMYFCASRQGGELFFGEGSRLTVL.

This chain links TRBV19 with TRBJ1-3; 11 bases map to TRBD1. J gave up 8 bases and V 5 bases, and 5 bases lay outside the gene matches. CDR3 size: 14 residues. Germline V gene sequence: CDR1 LNHDA, CDR2 SQIVND (reference sequence). CDR3: CASSRTGGLDTIYF. The CDR3 nucleotides read TGTGCCAGTAGTCGGACAGGGGGCTTGGACACCATATATTTT.

The chain has TRBV12-3 or TRBV12-4 and TRBJ1-2; D not certain. The ends were cut back, 10 bases at V and 1 base at J, with 10 bases in the middle. The CDR3 extends over 12 amino acids. The CDR3 sequence: CATWALNYGYTF. The DNA of the CDR3 is TGTGCCACCTGGGCCCTTAACTATGGCTACACCTTC.

This chain joins TRBV3-1 (or the pseudogene TRBV3-2) and TRBJ1-5; 8 bases line up with TRBD1. This CDR3 is 14 amino acids long. V was clipped by 5 bases and J by 4 bases; unmatched bases: 4. The germline gives CDR1 LGHDT, CDR2 YNNKEL (reference sequence). CDR3 loop: CASSYGQGNQPQHF. Written as DNA, the CDR3 is TGTGCCAGCAGCTATGGACAGGGTAATCAGCCCCAGCATTTT.